These 11 T cell receptor beta chains were all obtained from the same sample, sequenced in a study of human T cells and chemical hapten exposure (dated by TCRdb to the early 2020s). Library creation used RACE. This sample was sequenced with a NextSeq 500. The public reads were quality trimmed at Q25 with fastp and then assembled into clones with MiXCR by TCRdb, keeping productive beta chains. CDR3 protein sequences are deduplicated, and each keeps its most common genes and DNA. Present in this sample are about 380,000 distinct CDR3 sequences, 4% to 5.5% of which were seen just once. The ten most abundant clones make up under 2.5% of the sample. This sample's time point label indicates: patch test 1, 2 weeks after DPC sensitization. What the treatment or condition label conveys for this sample: therapeutic diphenylcyclopropenone sensitization with weekly scalp DPC. This specimen was whole blood, taken in connection with sensitization to the hapten diphenylcyclopropenone (DPC). These receptors all come from a woman in her forties or fifties with alopecia areata. Some clones in this sample may be carry-over from other donors' samples.

This clonotype was counted only a few times. The chain couples TRBV6-1 to TRBJ1-5, with 9 bases matching TRBD1. The CDR3 covers 14 residues. V lost 4 bases, J lost 7 bases, and 5 bases stayed unmatched. CDR1 and CDR2 from the germline V gene are MNHNS and SASEGT. CDR3 DNA sequence: TGTGCCAGCAGTGGCGGACAGGGGTCACAGCCCCAGCATTTT. Amino acids: CASSGGQGSQPQHF.

Ten or more counts support this clonotype. The chain couples TRBV5-6 to TRBJ1-1; D unresolved. V was trimmed by 3 bases and J by 4 bases, leaving 10 bases between them. CDR1 and CDR2 from the germline V gene are SGHDT and YYEEEE. The CDR3 loop spans 13 amino acids. The chain's CDR3 is CASSSGSGTEAFF. In DNA form, the CDR3 reads TGTGCCAGCAGCTCTGGATCGGGCACTGAAGCTTTCTTT. The complete variable domain, with remaining parts taken from reference TRBV5-6 and TRBJ1-1, reads DAGVTQSPTHLIKTRGQQVTLRCSPKSGHDTVSWYQQALGQGPQFIFQYYEEEERQRGNFPDRFSGHQFPNYSSELNVNALLLGDSALYLCASSSGSGTEAFFGQGTRLTVV.

This clonotype showed up many times. This rearrangement joins TRBV29-1 to TRBJ1-4; 10 bases match TRBD1. V shed 3 bases and J 6 bases; nucleotides not matched to a gene: 1. The CDR3 totals 13 residues. Looked up from germline, CDR1 is SQVTM and CDR2 is ANQGSEA. CDR3: CSVDGTGDEKLFF. The CDR3, as DNA: TGCAGCGTTGACGGGACAGGGGATGAAAAACTGTTTTTT.

The rearrangement uses TRBV6-2 or TRBV6-3 and TRBJ1-3; 7 bases are shared with TRBD1. This CDR3 is built from 16 residues. Germline V CDR1 and CDR2: MNHEY, SVGEGT. The trim removed 6 bases at V and 0 bases at J, leaving 8 bases unmatched. The CDR3 sequence: CASSRTGDSSGNTIYF. CDR3 DNA sequence: TGTGCCAGCAGCCGGACAGGTGATAGCTCTGGAAACACCATATATTTT.

There are a few counts of this clonotype. The chain recombines TRBV1 with TRBJ2-3; the tabulated D call, TRBD2, remains unverified against the DNA. TRBV1 is a pseudogene locus. The CDR3 is 20 amino acids. CDR3 residues: CTSSQKGSCGLAGRTDTQYF. The CDR3 DNA sequence: TGCACCAGCAGCCAAAAAGGATCCTGTGGACTAGCGGGCCGCACAGATACGCAGTATTTT.

This clonotype was detected only a few times. The J gene is TRBJ2-5, the V gene TRBV5-6; 11 bases align to TRBD2. Trimming took 0 bases from V and 9 from J; bases not matched to a gene: 10. Germline assignment: CDR1 SGHDT and CDR2 YYEEEE. The CDR3 is 16 residues long. The CDR3 region has the DNA TGTGCCAGCAGCTTGGGGGGACTAGCGGACGGAGGGGCCCAGTACTTC. Its protein is CASSLGGLADGGAQYF.

The chain carries TRBV7-9 and TRBJ1-1; D ambiguous. Trimming took off 4 bases at V and 3 bases at J, with 15 bases between the two ends. The length of the CDR3 is 15 residues. The germline gives CDR1 SEHNR, CDR2 FQNEAQ (reference sequence). The CDR3 DNA is TGTGCCAGCAGCTCCGGACTTGGGCCGGACACTGAAGCTTTCTTT. Its protein product is CASSSGLGPDTEAFF.

Details on this clonotype: A junction end diverges from the germline sequence, so it may reflect a read error. The genes are TRBV4-1 and TRBJ2-2, with D perhaps matching TRBD2 (5 bases). Germline loops: CDR1 MGHRA, CDR2 YSYEKL. CDR3 size: 14 residues. CDR3 bases: TGCGCCAGCAGCCAAGAGAAACGGACCGGGGAGCCGTTTTTT. Translating it yields CASSQEKRTGEPFF.

This clonotype was observed many times. The chain couples TRBV7-2 to TRBJ1-1; D not resolved. This CDR3 has 13 residues. V lost 4 bases and J 4 bases, leaving 10 bases between the germline ends. Germline V gene data show CDR1 as SGHTA and CDR2 as FQGNSA. This CDR3 reads CASSWEGITEAFF. CDR3 in DNA: TGTGCCAGCAGCTGGGAAGGTATCACTGAAGCTTTCTTT.

This clonotype was picked up a small number of times. V is TRBV12-3 or TRBV12-4 and J is TRBJ2-3, with a tentative D call TRBD2 (5 bases). V was cut by 5 bases and J by 5 bases, with 11 bases left in between. The CDR3 runs 13 residues. The CDR3 is CASSLSGLDTQYF. DNA of the CDR3: TGTGCCAGCAGTCTATCGGGGTTAGATACGCAGTATTTT.

Only a few counts were recorded for this clonotype. The chain combines TRBV7-2 with TRBJ2-3; TRBD2 aligns across 11 bases. The V and J ends lost 5 bases and 4 bases, in that order; junction bases with no gene match: 8. The CDR3 spans 16 residues. Germline CDR1 SGHTA, CDR2 FQGNSA. This CDR3 reads CASSQAGGLAADTQYF. CDR3 nucleotide sequence: TGTGCCAGCAGCCAAGCAGGGGGACTAGCGGCAGATACGCAGTATTTT.